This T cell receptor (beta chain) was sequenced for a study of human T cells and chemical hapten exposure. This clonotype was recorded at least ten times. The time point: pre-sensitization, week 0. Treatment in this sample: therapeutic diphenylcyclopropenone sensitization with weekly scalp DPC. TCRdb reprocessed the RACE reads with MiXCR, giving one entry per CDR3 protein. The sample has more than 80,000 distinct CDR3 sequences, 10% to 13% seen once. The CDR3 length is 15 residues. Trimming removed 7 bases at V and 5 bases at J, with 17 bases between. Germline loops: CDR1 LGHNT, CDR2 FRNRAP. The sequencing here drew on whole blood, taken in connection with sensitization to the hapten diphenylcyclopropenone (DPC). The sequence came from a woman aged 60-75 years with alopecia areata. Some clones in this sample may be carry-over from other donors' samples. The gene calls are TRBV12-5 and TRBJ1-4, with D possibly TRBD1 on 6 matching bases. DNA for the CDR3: TGTGCTAGTGCCCGGTTGACTACAGGGAATGAAAAACTGTTTTTT. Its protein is CASARLTTGNEKLFF.